The rows below give T cell receptor beta chains drawn from one sample of a study of regulatory T cells in long-lasting Graves disease. TCRdb independently ran MiXCR on the multiplex PCR reads; one entry per CDR3 protein. The table records around 400,000 distinct CDR3 sequences, about 15% of them present only once. These data also featured in a second study, about T cells in Graves' hyperthyroidism and ophthalmopathy.

This sample comprised peripheral blood mononuclear cells (PBMCs), obtained at new diagnosis, from a patient treated with antithyroid drugs. The receptor set was obtained from a middle-aged woman with Graves disease. Both conserved end residues are part of each CDR3. A D gene is named only where the DNA matches it firmly. Not all rows give a size; the values are once, few, many and, for expanded clones, a class.

D gene,clone size,V gene,J gene,CDR3 protein,CDR3 DNA
TRBD1,-,TRBV20-1,TRBJ1-6,CSASGQARIGALHF,TGCAGTGCCTCGGGACAGGCTAGGATAGGAGCCCTCCACTTT
-,few,TRBV20-1,TRBJ2-5,CSARALNQETQYF,TGCAGTGCTAGAGCCTTGAATCAAGAGACCCAGTACTTC
-,-,TRBV7-3,TRBJ1-1,CASASRGTDTEAFF,TGTGCCAGCGCCTCTCGGGGAACCGACACTGAAGCTTTCTTT
TRBD2,many,TRBV4-1,TRBJ2-7,CASRTVAGGPYEQYF,TGCGCCAGCAGAACCGTGGCGGGAGGGCCCTACGAGCAGTACTTC
TRBD1,many,TRBV7-9,TRBJ1-1,CASRWTGNKGTEAFF,TGTGCCAGCAGGTGGACAGGAAACAAGGGCACTGAAGCTTTCTTT
-,few,TRBV9,TRBJ2-7,CASSAADTYEQYF,TGTGCCAGCAGCGCAGCGGATACCTACGAGCAGTACTTC
-,many,TRBV12-3/TRBV12-4,TRBJ1-5,CASSFGVFNQPQHF,TGTGCCAGCAGTTTCGGCGTATTCAATCAGCCCCAGCATTTT
TRBD1,-,TRBV28,TRBJ2-7,CASSSQQGGRGPYEQYF,TGTGCCAGCAGTTCCCAACAGGGGGGCAGGGGACCCTACGAGCAGTACTTC
-,few,TRBV6-2/TRBV6-3,TRBJ2-1,CASSVLVDSYNEQFF,TGTGCCAGCAGTGTTTTAGTCGACTCCTACAATGAGCAGTTCTTC
TRBD2,-,TRBV30,TRBJ2-1,CAWMSSGLAGGPADEQFF,TGTGCCTGGATGTCCTCGGGGCTAGCGGGAGGGCCGGCCGATGAGCAGTTCTTC
TRBD2,many,TRBV4-3,TRBJ2-7,CASSQDGTSYYEQYF,TGCGCCAGCAGCCAAGACGGGACTAGTTACTACGAGCAGTACTTC
-,-,TRBV3-1,TRBJ1-4,CASSQTGSSNEKLFF,TGTGCCAGCAGCCAAACAGGGTCATCTAATGAAAAACTGTTTTTT
TRBD1,many,TRBV11-2,TRBJ2-3,CASSLGVVDRGPDTQYF,TGTGCCAGCAGCTTAGGAGTCGTGGACAGGGGTCCAGATACGCAGTATTTT
-,few,TRBV6-9,TRBJ2-1,CASSYFDRSNEQFF,TGTGCCAGCAGTTACTTCGACAGGAGTAATGAGCAGTTCTTC
TRBD2,-,TRBV28,TRBJ2-3,CASTLGSGSADTQYF,TGTGCCAGCACCTTGGGGAGCGGGAGCGCAGATACGCAGTATTTT
-,-,TRBV13,TRBJ1-1,CASSLGMEGVNTEAFF,TGTGCCAGCAGCTTAGGGATGGAAGGGGTGAACACTGAAGCTTTCTTT
-,-,TRBV19,TRBJ2-2,CASSISGSTGELFF,TGTGCCAGTAGTATTAGTGGGAGCACCGGGGAGCTGTTTTTT
-,-,TRBV6-2/TRBV6-3,TRBJ2-1,CASSYATYNEQFF,TGTGCCAGCAGTTACGCTACATACAATGAGCAGTTCTTC
-,-,TRBV11-3,TRBJ2-1,CASSLDASGNEQFF,TGTGCCAGCAGCTTAGACGCGAGCGGGAATGAGCAGTTCTTC
TRBD1,many,TRBV7-9,TRBJ2-5,CASSSWTGTETQYF,TGTGCCAGCAGCTCCTGGACAGGGACAGAGACCCAGTACTTC
-,few,TRBV20-1,TRBJ2-3,CSARGAAPPDTQYF,TGCAGTGCTAGGGGCGCGGCCCCCCCTGATACGCAGTATTTT
TRBD2,many,TRBV6-2/TRBV6-3,TRBJ2-1,CASSEIPGLASNEQFF,TGTGCCAGCAGCGAGATACCGGGACTAGCCTCAAATGAGCAGTTCTTC
-,many,TRBV19,TRBJ2-7,CASSGQGMAYEQYF,TGTGCCAGTAGTGGGCAGGGGATGGCCTACGAGCAGTACTTC
-,many,TRBV13,TRBJ2-1,CASSLGGPSEQFF,TGTGCCAGCAGCTTAGGGGGACCCTCTGAGCAGTTCTTC
-,many,TRBV27,TRBJ2-1,CASSPPLSGPTYNEQFF,TGTGCCAGCAGTCCCCCCTTAAGCGGACCCACCTACAATGAGCAGTTCTTC
-,many,TRBV5-1,TRBJ2-7,CASSPHHQVDEQYF,TGCGCCAGCAGCCCGCACCACCAGGTAGACGAGCAGTACTTC
-,few,TRBV7-3,TRBJ2-5,CASSLTRSEETQYF,TGTGCCAGCAGCTTAACCAGGTCCGAAGAGACCCAGTACTTC
TRBD1,-,TRBV3-1,TRBJ2-3,CASSQTTGGRGDTQYF,TGTGCCAGCAGCCAAACGACAGGGGGCCGTGGAGATACGCAGTATTTT
TRBD1,many,TRBV30,TRBJ2-7,CAWRTGGSYEQYF,TGTGCCTGGAGGACAGGGGGCTCCTACGAGCAGTACTTC
-,-,TRBV7-9,TRBJ1-1,CASSLPPDRQAFF,TGTGCCAGCAGCTTACCCCCGGACCGTCAAGCTTTCTTT
TRBD1,-,TRBV4-3,TRBJ2-5,CASSQAPAGTGGEETQYF,TGCGCCAGCAGCCAAGCCCCCGCCGGGACAGGGGGCGAGGAGACCCAGTACTTC
-,many,TRBV12-3/TRBV12-4,TRBJ2-1,CASSFTVLGGQENEQFF,TGTGCCAGCAGTTTTACGGTCCTAGGAGGGCAGGAGAATGAGCAGTTCTTC
-,few,TRBV20-1,TRBJ2-1,CSARVGDRFGSGFYNEQFF,TGCAGTGCTAGGGTCGGGGACAGATTCGGTAGCGGGTTTTACAATGAGCAGTTCTTC
TRBD2,many,TRBV10-3,TRBJ2-1,CAISGVRGTSGRALLNEQFF,TGTGCCATCAGTGGAGTTCGTGGGACTAGCGGGAGAGCCCTATTAAATGAGCAGTTCTTC
-,many,TRBV28,TRBJ2-5,CASSRDQGRQGETQYF,TGTGCCAGCAGTCGAGACCAGGGGAGGCAAGGGGAGACCCAGTACTTC
-,-,TRBV2,TRBJ2-7,CASSERLTTAYEQYF,TGTGCCAGCAGTGAACGGTTGACAACTGCCTACGAGCAGTACTTC
-,-,TRBV19,TRBJ2-5,CASSILAGQETQYF,TGTGCCAGTAGTATCCTGGCTGGCCAAGAGACCCAGTACTTC
-,-,TRBV5-6,TRBJ1-1,CASSSKREAFF,TGTGCCAGCAGTTCGAAGCGGGAAGCTTTCTTT
-,few,TRBV20-1,TRBJ2-3,CSASLASRSTDTQYF,TGCAGTGCTAGTCTGGCTAGCAGAAGCACAGATACGCAGTATTTT
TRBD2,many,TRBV6-2/TRBV6-3,TRBJ2-3,CASSEAPTSGRVKWADTQYF,TGTGCCAGCAGTGAAGCCCCCACTAGCGGGAGAGTCAAATGGGCAGATACGCAGTATTTT
-,-,TRBV6-4,TRBJ1-1,CASSARPETEAFF,TGTGCCAGCAGTGCTCGGCCGGAGACTGAAGCTTTCTTT
-,few,TRBV6-2/TRBV6-3,TRBJ2-5,CASSYGQGSSAQYF,TGTGCCAGCAGTTACGGGCAGGGGTCATCGGCCCAGTACTTC
TRBD2,-,TRBV29-1,TRBJ2-1,CSVEWTSPNYYNEQFF,TGCAGCGTTGAATGGACTAGCCCGAACTATTACAATGAGCAGTTCTTC
-,many,TRBV11-2,TRBJ1-6,CASSLVSSNSPLHF,TGTGCCAGCAGCTTAGTTTCGTCGAATTCACCCCTCCACTTT
-,few,TRBV15,TRBJ1-4,CATSRELENEKLFF,TGTGCCACCAGCAGAGAGTTAGAAAATGAAAAACTGTTTTTT
-,few,TRBV6-2/TRBV6-3,TRBJ2-3,CASRRTDTDTQYF,TGTGCCAGCAGGCGGACCGACACAGATACGCAGTATTTT
-,many,TRBV6-1,TRBJ1-1,CASRGTERNTEAFF,TGTGCCAGCAGAGGGACGGAGAGGAACACTGAAGCTTTCTTT
-,many,TRBV6-1,TRBJ2-5,CASSETRETQYF,TGTGCCAGCAGTGAGACTAGAGAGACCCAGTACTTC
-,many,TRBV10-2,TRBJ2-1,CASSEGLSLSYNEQFF,TGCGCCAGCAGTGAGGGACTTAGCTTATCCTACAATGAACAGTTCTTC
-,-,TRBV28,TRBJ2-7,CASRTGYTEQYF,TGTGCCAGCAGGACCGGGTATACCGAGCAGTACTTC
TRBD1,-,TRBV4-2,TRBJ1-2,CASSPDRGDYGYTF,TGTGCCAGCAGTCCTGACAGGGGGGACTATGGCTACACCTTC
TRBD2,many,TRBV11-2,TRBJ2-3,CASSQRGGTDTQYF,TGTGCCAGCAGCCAGCGGGGGGGTACAGATACGCAGTATTTT
-,many,TRBV3-1,TRBJ2-7,CASSQDSYEQYF,TGTGCCAGCAGCCAAGACAGCTACGAGCAGTACTTC
TRBD1,-,TRBV7-2,TRBJ2-1,CASSLGTGASYNEQFF,TGTGCCAGCAGCCTTGGGACAGGGGCCTCCTACAATGAGCAGTTCTTC